These 27 T cell receptor beta chains came from one sample sequenced in a study of graft-versus-host responses after intestinal transplantation. TCRdb's copy holds only in-frame clones and misses some; the assay was immunoSEQ multiplex PCR. The sample yields approximately 82,000 clones, 91% seen once. No antigen has been assigned to these receptors. The sample consisted of unstimulated CD4+ T cells sorted from spleen or lymph node cells, taken before intestinal transplant. The receptors originated from a human donor who received an intestinal transplant.

The chain joins TRBV5-6 to TRBJ2-3, with 10 bases that match TRBD2. This CDR3 is built from 15 residues. Per the germline V gene, CDR1 is SGHDT and CDR2 is YYEEEE. The ends lost 9 bases at V and 2 bases at J; junction bases unmatched: 9. The CDR3 loop reads CATSFGLAATDTQYF. The CDR3 coding sequence is TGTGCCACCTCATTCGGACTAGCGGCCACAGATACGCAGTATTTT.

V is TRBV29-1 and J is TRBJ2-7, with D perhaps matching TRBD2 (5 bases). The CDR3 runs 9 residues. The germline gives CDR1 SQVTM, CDR2 ANQGSEA. Trimming pared 8 bases from V and 4 bases from J, leaving 6 bases between. CDR3 amino acids: CSRDYEQYF. As DNA, the CDR3 is TGCAGCCGGGATTACGAGCAGTACTTC.

J is TRBJ2-1 and V is TRBV7-2; TRBD1 matches 8 bases. Germline CDR1 and CDR2: SGHTA and FQGNSA. CDR3 size: 15 residues. J lost 8 bases, V lost 4 bases, and 10 bases had no gene match. The CDR3, as DNA: TGTGCCAGCAGCTCTCGGGACAGGTCTCTCGATGAGCAGTTCTTC. It encodes CASSSRDRSLDEQFF.

The chain is built from TRBV10-3 and TRBJ2-3; D might be TRBD1 (6 bases). With 0 bases removed from V and 0 bases from J, the gap between germline ends came to 10 bases. CDR3 length: 16 residues. Germline CDR1 ENHRY, CDR2 SYGVKD. CDR3 in amino acids: CAISESGGPSTDTQYF. The CDR3 DNA reads as TGTGCCATCAGTGAGTCAGGGGGACCTAGCACAGATACGCAGTATTTT.

V is TRBV5-4 and J is TRBJ2-3, with 8 positions matching TRBD2. V lost 0 bases and J lost 0; bases outside the gene matches: 3. The CDR3 runs to 16 residues. CDR1 is SGHNT and CDR2 is YYREEE in the germline V gene (reference sequence). As DNA, the CDR3 is TGTGCCAGCAGCTTGGCGGGACTAGGTAGCACAGATACGCAGTATTTT. This sequence encodes CASSLAGLGSTDTQYF.

The J gene is TRBJ1-4, the V gene TRBV19; D is unresolved. The CDR3 has 14 residues. The germline V and J ends were trimmed by 0 bases and 7 bases, with 9 bases remaining between them. Per germline, CDR1 LNHDA and CDR2 SQIVND (reference sequence). CDR3 sequence: CASSIDHGPEKLFF. DNA of the CDR3: TGTGCCAGTAGTATAGATCATGGGCCTGAAAAACTGTTTTTT.

The V call is TRBV7-9, the J call TRBJ2-3; 7 nucleotides align to TRBD2. The CDR3 runs to 15 residues. The J segment lost 4 bases and the V segment lost 5 bases, leaving 9 bases of the junction unmatched. Germline assignment: CDR1 SEHNR and CDR2 FQNEAQ (reference sequence). The DNA of the CDR3 is TGTGCCAGCAGCCTCCTCTGGGGGGGGGCAGATACGCAGTATTTT. This sequence encodes CASSLLWGGADTQYF.

The chain couples TRBV10-3 to TRBJ2-1; 9 nucleotides line up with TRBD2. The V gene end was trimmed by 10 bases and the J gene end by 5 bases; junction bases not matched to a gene: 9. Germline V gene lookup returns CDR1 ENHRY and CDR2 SYGVKD. The CDR3 loop spans 14 amino acids. Here the CDR3 DNA reads TGTGCCACAAGAGGACTAGCGAATGACAATGAGCAGTTCTTC. It yields the protein CATRGLANDNEQFF.

The CDR3 DNA reads TGTGCCTGGAGAGTCTCGGGATCCTCCTCCTATGGCTACACCTTC. This translates into CAWRVSGSSSYGYTF. V is TRBV30 and J is TRBJ1-2; D gene ambiguous. There are 15 residues in the CDR3. Trimming shortened V by 3 bases and J by 4 bases, and 18 bases separated the two germline ends. In germline, CDR1 is GTSNPN, CDR2 SVGIG (reference sequence).

This chain links TRBV7-9 with TRBJ2-1, with 7 nucleotides matching TRBD1. This CDR3 has 15 amino acids. Germline V gene lookup returns CDR1 SEHNR and CDR2 FQNEAQ (reference sequence). J lost 4 bases, V lost 5 bases, and 8 bases had no gene match. CDR3 nucleotide sequence: TGTGCCAGCAGCAGTTGGTCCAGGGGGTACAATGAGCAGTTCTTC. It codes for CASSSWSRGYNEQFF.

The chain employs TRBV5-1 and TRBJ1-4, with 7 bases fitting TRBD1. This CDR3 spans 15 amino acids. Trimming removed 3 bases from V and 6 bases from J; junction bases left unmatched: 8. The germline CDR1 and CDR2 sequences are SGHRS and YFSETQ. In nucleotides, the CDR3 is TGCGCCAGCAGCTCGAGGGGACAGCCGTATGAAAAACTGTTTTTT. Its translation is CASSSRGQPYEKLFF.

CDR3 nucleotide sequence: TGTGCCAGCACCGCGACTAGCCGCAATGAGCAGTTCTTC. Protein sequence: CASTATSRNEQFF. The rearrangement joins TRBV2 to TRBJ2-1; 7 positions agree with TRBD2. From germline, CDR1 is SNHLY and CDR2 FYNNEI. The CDR3 contains 13 residues. V shed 7 bases and J 6 bases; nucleotides not matched to a gene: 6.

The genes are TRBV4-1 and TRBJ1-1; D gene ambiguous. V was clipped by 0 bases and J by 3 bases, with 14 bases between them. This CDR3 has 16 residues. Germline CDR1 and CDR2: MGHRA and YSYEKL. CDR3 amino acids: CASSQDSGGTDTEAFF. DNA of the CDR3: TGCGCCAGCAGCCAAGATTCGGGAGGAACGGACACTGAAGCTTTCTTT.

The rearrangement joins TRBV27 to TRBJ1-5, with D unclear. Germline CDR1 reads MNHEY; CDR2 reads SMNVEV (reference sequence). V shed 5 bases and J shed 3 bases, with 5 bases lying between them. This CDR3 is 12 amino acids long. In DNA form, the CDR3 reads TGTGCCAGCAGTAGAGACAATCAGCCCCAGCATTTT. This encodes CASSRDNQPQHF.

V is TRBV19 and J is TRBJ1-2, with TRBD1 matching 9 bases. Looked up from germline, CDR1 is LNHDA and CDR2 is SQIVND (reference sequence). This CDR3 has 15 residues. With 6 bases clipped from V and 5 bases from J, the junction kept 10 bases outside the gene matches. The CDR3 nucleotides are TGTGCCAGTAGAACTCCGGGACAGGGTCTGTATGGCTACACCTTC. This encodes CASRTPGQGLYGYTF.

This chain connects TRBV2 to TRBJ1-1, with TRBD1 matching over 8 bases. This CDR3 is 17 amino acids long. With 1 base clipped from V and 6 bases from J, the junction kept 13 bases outside the gene matches. The germline V gene encodes CDR1 SNHLY and CDR2 FYNNEI. CDR3: CASSEGTRGRLRSEAFF. The CDR3, as DNA: TGTGCCAGCAGTGAAGGGACCAGGGGGCGCTTAAGGTCTGAAGCTTTCTTT. Complete variable domain (other parts from reference TRBV2 and TRBJ1-1): EPEVTQTPSHQVTQMGQEVILRCVPISNHLYFYWYRQILGQKVEFLVSFYNNEISEKSEIFDDQFSVERPDGSNFTLKIRSTKLEDSAMYFCASSEGTRGRLRSEAFFGQGTRLTVV.

For the CDR3, the DNA is TGTGCCAGCAGAGAGACAGCCCTCACCGGGGAGCTGTTTTTT. This codes for CASRETALTGELFF. The chain carries TRBV27 and TRBJ2-2; tentative D call: TRBD1 (5 bases). This CDR3 is built from 14 residues. The germline V and J ends were trimmed by 6 bases and 4 bases, with 12 bases remaining between them. Per the germline V gene, CDR1 is MNHEY and CDR2 is SMNVEV (reference sequence).

The V gene is TRBV5-1, the J gene TRBJ1-5; the match to TRBD1 covers 8 bases. The CDR3 sequence is 15 residues long. The germline gives CDR1 SGHRS, CDR2 YFSETQ. The ends lost 3 bases at V and 4 bases at J; junction bases unmatched: 6. The CDR3 DNA reads TGCGCCAGCAGCTCGACAGGGGATGAAAATCAGCCCCAGCATTTT. Its protein is CASSSTGDENQPQHF. The full variable domain, rest sourced from reference TRBV5-1 and TRBJ1-5, is KAGVTQTPRYLIKTRGQQVTLSCSPISGHRSVSWYQQTPGQGLQFLFEYFSETQRNKGNFPGRFSGRQFSNSRSEMNVSTLELGDSALYLCASSSTGDENQPQHFGDGTRLSIL.

This rearrangement joins TRBV7-9 to TRBJ1-1, with D perhaps TRBD1 (5 bases). The CDR3 runs to 13 residues. Trimming left V 5 bases short and J 1 base short, with 8 bases between. Germline V gene lookup returns CDR1 SEHNR and CDR2 FQNEAQ (reference sequence). The CDR3 sequence: CASSVTGNTEAFF. The CDR3 DNA follows: TGTGCCAGCAGCGTTACAGGGAACACTGAAGCTTTCTTT.

DNA of the CDR3: TGTGCCAGCAGTTACTCGTGGGACAGGGAGGCTTTCTTT. Translation gives CASSYSWDREAFF. The V call is TRBV6-5, the J call TRBJ1-1, with 9 bases identical to TRBD1. The germline gives CDR1 MNHEY, CDR2 SVGAGI. The trim removed 0 bases at V and 11 bases at J, leaving 4 bases unmatched. The CDR3 has 13 residues.

This chain links TRBV2 with TRBJ2-7, with TRBD1 matching over 9 bases. V shed 4 bases, J shed 0 bases, and the junction held 1 base outside the gene matches. The CDR3 extends over 14 amino acids. Germline V lookup: CDR1 SNHLY, CDR2 FYNNEI. Here the CDR3 reads CASSGDRDSYEQYF. The CDR3 nucleotides read TGTGCCAGCAGTGGGGACAGGGACTCCTACGAGCAGTACTTC.

This clone has only a few counts. The chain joins TRBV10-3 to TRBJ1-5; D is unclear. Deletions cut 7 bases from V and 0 bases from J, with 22 bases between. Germline values: CDR1 ENHRY, CDR2 SYGVKD. The CDR3 has 18 amino acids. The CDR3 sequence: CAIIKPAEGNNSNQPQHF. CDR3 coding DNA: TGTGCCATCATCAAACCCGCGGAGGGTAATAATAGCAATCAGCCCCAGCATTTT.

V is TRBV7-2 and J is TRBJ2-3; a possible D gene is TRBD2 (5 bases). There are 15 residues in the CDR3. Looked up from germline, CDR1 is SGHTA and CDR2 is FQGNSA. V lost 0 bases to trimming and J lost 2 bases, with 9 bases between them. The CDR3 here is CASSLAKGATDTQYF. The CDR3 region has the DNA TGTGCCAGCAGCTTAGCAAAGGGAGCCACAGATACGCAGTATTTT.

In its sample, this clone was seen once. The rearrangement links TRBV29-1 to TRBJ2-2; a weak D match, TRBD1 (5 bases). Trimming shortened V by 5 bases and J by 6 bases, and 13 bases separated the two germline ends. This CDR3 is 13 amino acids long. The V gene's germline CDR1 is SQVTM and CDR2 ANQGSEA. CDR3 bases: TGCAGCGTTAGACAGTTAAACTCCGGGGAGCTGTTTTTT. This codes for CSVRQLNSGELFF.

The V call is TRBV27, the J call TRBJ1-1, with 12 nucleotides matching TRBD1. Germline V lookup: CDR1 MNHEY, CDR2 SMNVEV (reference sequence). The CDR3 length is 14 residues. With 6 bases clipped from V and 10 bases from J, the junction kept 9 bases outside the gene matches. The CDR3 coding sequence is TGTGCCAGCAGGCTGGGACAGGGGGCATGGGTAGCTTTCTTT. Its protein product is CASRLGQGAWVAFF.

The genes are TRBV7-9 and TRBJ2-3; a possible D gene is TRBD2 (5 bases). This CDR3 spans 12 amino acids. Germline V gene lookup returns CDR1 SEHNR and CDR2 FQNEAQ (reference sequence). Trimming took 5 bases from V and 5 from J, leaving 8 bases between them. Here the CDR3 reads CASSQTIDTQYF. CDR3 bases: TGTGCCAGCAGCCAGACTATAGATACGCAGTATTTT.

CDR3 sequence reads: CAWSWIRGATEAFF. The CDR3 DNA follows: TGTGCCTGGAGTTGGATCAGGGGGGCCACTGAAGCTTTCTTT. The rearrangement links TRBV30 to TRBJ1-1, with 7 bases fitting TRBD1. The V and J ends lost 2 bases and 4 bases, in that order; junction bases with no gene match: 7. There are 14 residues in the CDR3. Germline lookup yields CDR1 GTSNPN and CDR2 SVGIG (reference sequence).